This TCR beta chain was sequenced during a study of CD8+CD57+ T cells in acquired aplastic anemia (dated by TCRdb to between 2017 and 2018). As for the study more broadly: On average, sorted CD4+ and CD8+ cells yielded around 3.5 ug of extracted DNA, with a range of about 0.19 to 30 ug. CD8+CD57+ expansion was defined as frequency above the mean frequency observed in healthy subjects.

The research as a whole found: Although 25 to 30 CD8+ CDR3 sequences were shared by patients and controls, these sequences appeared highly expressed in patients and within the immunodominant clones of patients. Between patients and healthy controls, no significant difference in CD8+ Simpson's diversity was found (P=0.060).

TCR beta VDJ combination and CDR3 sequence profiling used genomic DNA as the template. TCR repertoire sequencing was run on an Illumina HiSeq 2000. On the study's bioinformatics: TRBV/TRBJ rearrangement plots, CDR3 size and DJ length profiles, and Simpson's diversity index were used to evaluate the repertoires. The most abundant DNA sequence in the deep sequencing data was taken as the immunodominant clone. CDR3 amino acid sequences were checked for sharing between subjects and were compared against published repertoires and the VDJdb database. The raw public reads went through TCRdb reprocessing: fastp at Q25, MiXCR clone calling, in-frame beta chains kept. Rows are unified per CDR3 protein, each entry keeping the most common DNA and genes. These V and J calls derive from TCRdb rather than the authors' analysis. The sample records around 500,000 distinct CDR3 sequences, around 30% of which are singletons. Together, the top ten hold under 0.95% of the sample.

The patients picked for sequencing were ones in whom flow cytometry had shown an expansion of CD8+CD57+ cells. Severe acquired aplastic anemia was diagnosed in all patients according to International Study of Aplastic Anemia and Agranulocytosis and Camitta criteria. Patients had received no therapy at the time of blood sampling. In the study, sorted CD4+ and CD8+ blood T cells from patients with severe aplastic anemia and from healthy subjects underwent deep sequencing of TCR repertoires. In the USA, patient enrollment took place under clinicaltrials.gov protocols 00001620, 01623167, 00001397, 00071045, 00081523 and 00961064. Ficoll-Paque density gradient centrifugation was used to isolate peripheral blood mononuclear cells. Before DNA extraction, CD4+ and CD8+ T cells were sorted by FACS or by magnetic beads. This clonotype showed up just a few times. This receptor's antigen is unknown. The sample holds no much larger clone one base away, and base qualities are not on file.

At the junction V is shortened by 2 bases and J by 1 base, with 26 bases in between. Counted from cysteine to phenylalanine, this CDR3 has 20 amino acids. The DNA shown is the 60-base CDR3, in frame from base 1. CDR1 and CDR2, per the germline V gene, are MNHEY and SVGEGT. Input material: sorted CD4+, CD8+, or CD8+CD57+ T cells (not recorded which) from PBMCs. The sequence was obtained from a human donor with aplastic anemia. Recombination linked TRBV6-2 or TRBV6-3 to TRBJ1-2, with TRBD1 perhaps the D gene, on 5 matching bases. The CDR3 has the sequence CASSYRVGVPGQDNNYGYTF. The DNA reads as follows: TGTGCCAGCAGTTACCGGGTGGGGGTCCCTGGGCAGGATAATAACTATGGCTACACCTTC.